This TCR beta chain stems from a study of shared clonotypes between healthy human individuals. Trimming removed 5 bases from V and 0 bases from J, with 13 bases in between. CDR3 size: 16 residues. CDR1 is SGHNT and CDR2 is YENEEA in the germline V gene. Donors comprised only Caucasian adults living in Nashville, Tennessee. For this clone: The same CDR3 is also encoded by other DNA sequences in this sample.

Several immunoSEQ plates held equal portions of the genomic DNA taken from each subset. Using immunoSEQ multiplex PCR, the repertoire was profiled, and TCRdb retains in-frame clones only, with some absent. Of approximately 640,000 clones listed, 60% to 80% are singletons. The clonotype comes from a woman in her 30s in good health. This chain connects TRBV11-3 to TRBJ2-2; D may match TRBD1 or TRBD2 (5 bases each). Sample: memory CD4+ T cells sorted from blood. The subset is: CD45RA-negative fraction. The CDR3 DNA reads TGTGCCAGCAGCCGAACCGGGACGACGAACACCGGGGAGCTGTTTTTT. Encoded protein: CASSRTGTTNTGELFF.